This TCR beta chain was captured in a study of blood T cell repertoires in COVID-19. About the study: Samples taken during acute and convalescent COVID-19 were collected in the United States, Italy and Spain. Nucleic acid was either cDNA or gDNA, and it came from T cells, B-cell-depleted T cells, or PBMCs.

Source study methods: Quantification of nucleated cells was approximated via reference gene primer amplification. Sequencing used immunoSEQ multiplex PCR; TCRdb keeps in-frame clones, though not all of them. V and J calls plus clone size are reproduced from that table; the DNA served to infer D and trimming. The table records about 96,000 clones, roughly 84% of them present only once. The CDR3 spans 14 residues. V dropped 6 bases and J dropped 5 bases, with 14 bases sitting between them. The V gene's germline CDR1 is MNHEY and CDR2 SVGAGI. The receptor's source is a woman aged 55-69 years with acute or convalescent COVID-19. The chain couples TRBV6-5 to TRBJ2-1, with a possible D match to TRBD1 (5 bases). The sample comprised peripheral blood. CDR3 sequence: CASSKGRANNEQFF. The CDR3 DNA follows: TGTGCCAGCAGCAAAGGCAGGGCCAACAATGAGCAGTTCTTC.